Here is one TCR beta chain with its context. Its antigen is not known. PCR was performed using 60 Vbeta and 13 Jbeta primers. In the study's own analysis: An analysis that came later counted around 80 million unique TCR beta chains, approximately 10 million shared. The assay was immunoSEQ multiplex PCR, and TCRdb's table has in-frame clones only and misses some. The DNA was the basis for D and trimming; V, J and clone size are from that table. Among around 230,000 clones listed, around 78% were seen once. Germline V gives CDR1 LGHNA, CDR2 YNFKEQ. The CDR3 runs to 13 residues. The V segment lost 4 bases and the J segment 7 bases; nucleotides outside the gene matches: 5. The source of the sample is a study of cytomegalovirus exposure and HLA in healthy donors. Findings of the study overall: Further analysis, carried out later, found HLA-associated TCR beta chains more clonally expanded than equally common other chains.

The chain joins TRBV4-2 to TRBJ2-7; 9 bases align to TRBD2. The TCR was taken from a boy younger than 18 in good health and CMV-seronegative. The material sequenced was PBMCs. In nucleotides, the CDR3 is TGTGCCAGCAGCCCGCGACTAGCGGATGAGCAGTACTTC. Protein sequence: CASSPRLADEQYF.